This T cell receptor (beta chain) stems from a study of T cell repertoires in cytomegalovirus infection. The overall study: Matching HLA type, along with CMV infection, was indicated by public TCR beta signatures.

The V and J ends lost 2 bases and 0 bases, in that order; junction bases with no gene match: 3. Per germline, CDR1 SGHTA and CDR2 FQGNSA. The CDR3 consists of 15 residues. Study-level points and caveats: CMV-specific HLA-C-restricted TCR beta clonotypes dominated the ex vivo response.

This clonotype was found many times. Its antigen is unidentified. TCRdb fed the reads into MiXCR, producing one record per CDR3 protein. Of hundreds of thousands of distinct CDR3 sequences listed, 6.5% are singletons. This receptor was obtained from a human donor in good health (CMV status not recorded). Some clones in this sample may be carry-over from other donors' samples. The chain has TRBV7-2 and TRBJ2-5; TRBD2 aligns across 7 bases. Sequencing used PBMCs. CDR3 DNA: TGTGCCAGCAGCTTACCAGCGGGGTACCAAGAGACCCAGTACTTC. It is translated as CASSLPAGYQETQYF. Complete variable domain (other parts from reference TRBV7-2 and TRBJ2-5): GAGVSQSPSNKVTEKGKDVELRCDPISGHTALYWYRQSLGQGLEFLIYFQGNSAPDKSGLPSDRFSAERTGGSVSTLTIQRTQQEDSAVYLCASSLPAGYQETQYFGPGTRLLVL.